This TCR beta chain was obtained from a study of CD8 T cells in Susac syndrome (dated by TCRdb to between 2017 and 2020). For the study in its entirety: Of the Susac syndrome patients who were sequenced, about eight were in clinical remission while about six had clinically active disease. Whether CD8+ T cell activation and differentiation in Susac syndrome was antigen driven was tested using repertoire sequencing. At blood withdrawal, Susac syndrome patients were either therapy-naive, taking corticosteroids (in some cases with IVIg as well), or taking IVIg alone.

High-throughput TCR beta sequencing profiled peripheral blood CD8+ and CD4+ T cells from healthy donors, Susac syndrome patients and multiple sclerosis patients. The Susac syndrome patients fulfilled recently defined diagnostic criteria for either definite or probable disease. Bulk CD8+ and CD4+ T cells were purified magnetically by negative isolation, whereas CD8+ TEMRA cells were enriched by FACS. Blood was collected in EDTA tubes and processed within 24 hours, with PBMCs isolated through density gradient centrifugation. PBMCs intended for TCR sequencing were cryopreserved in liquid nitrogen and were subsequently thawed in a 37 degrees C water bath. The sorted or isolated CD4+, CD8+ and CD8+ TEMRA cells had a purity of 90% or higher. RNA was extracted with the RNeasy kit and 0.5 to 1 ug was reverse transcribed using random hexamers. TCR beta CDR3 regions were amplified with the immunoSEQ multiplex PCR assay covering 54 Vbeta and 13 Jbeta segments. PCR amplification bias was corrected using a synthetic template baseline for primer optimization and computational correction. The study's processing was this. Only productive sequences were kept, with reads annotated to V, D and J genes according to IMGT and analyzed in immunoSEQ Analyzer. Clonality was calculated as one minus the Shannon entropy normalized by log2 of the number of productive unique sequences. For each patient and control, public and private clones were evaluated among the 100 most prevalent clones. A clone was defined as Susac-specific if it was absent from the healthy and MS cohorts, from roughly 980 published viral clones and from other ImmuneACCESS disease sequences. In TCRdb, the public reads were trimmed at Q25 with fastp and aligned with MiXCR, with productive beta chains retained. CDR3 protein sequences are deduplicated, and each keeps its most common genes and DNA. The V and J calls reflect TCRdb's pipeline rather than the authors' work. Counted in this sample were hundreds of thousands of distinct CDR3 sequences; 94% of them appeared once. The ten largest clones represent under 0.2% of the sample.

Trimming at the junction amounts to 0 bases on V and 5 bases on J, and the germline ends lie 13 bases apart. Taken from cysteine to phenylalanine, the CDR3 has 15 residues. Only CDR3 DNA remains: 45 bases, in frame from the first base. Based on the germline V gene (reference sequence), the CDR1 and CDR2 sequences are DFQATT and SNEGSKA. With regard to this clonotype: Its specific antigen is unknown. There are no base qualities to consult, and no much larger clone falls within one base.

The study at large found these results: The study acknowledged that relatively few individuals were included in the TCR sequencing and HLA analysis. No clonal expansion was detected in the CD4+ T cell repertoire of Susac syndrome patients.

This clonotype was obtained from a human donor with Susac syndrome. Recombination joined TRBV20-1 with TRBJ2-2; the D gene remains uncertain. Specimen: CD4+ T cells from PBMCs. The CDR3 loop reads CSARDLDIGTGELFF. The DNA reads TGCAGTGCTAGAGATCTGGATATTGGGACCGGGGAGCTGTTTTTT.